This T cell receptor beta chain was documented in a study of monozygotic twins with inflammatory bowel disease (dated by TCRdb to between 2018 and 2020). Regarding the study in general: A total of approximately 28 monozygotic twin pairs were included in the full study, comprising nine German pairs (four IBD-concordant, five IBD-discordant) and 19 IBD-discordant Danish pairs. Each individual had, on average, about 151 000 unique TCRalpha sequences and 181 000 unique TCRbeta sequences available for analysis. Within discordant pairs, disease-associated traits were sought mainly by comparing IBD patients with their genetically identical healthy co-twins.

From each donor, a roughly 2.6 ml peripheral blood sample was collected into PAXgene tubes and stored at -80 degrees C. Without any T cell sorting, total RNA was extracted from whole blood using the PAXgene blood miRNA kit on an automated QIAcube. Peripheral blood from monozygotic twin pairs who were concordant or discordant for inflammatory bowel disease underwent deep TCRalpha and TCRbeta repertoire profiling using unique molecular barcoding. Smoking habits were recorded for all twin pairs, and each individual was classified as a current, former or never smoker. Concerning this clonotype itself: The antigen it binds to is not known.

Its CDR3 holds 14 amino acids, cysteine through phenylalanine. The record lacks a DNA sequence. The library was made by 5' RACE. Preparation of each TCR library used 3,000 to 4,000 ng of total RNA. For each sample, cDNA synthesis with SMARTScribe reverse transcriptase was split into eight separate reactions. During cDNA synthesis, unique molecular identifiers containing a 6-nucleotide sample barcode were introduced by template switching. TCRalpha and TCRbeta cDNA was amplified by two nested PCRs of about 15 and 9 cycles, with bead purification after each PCR. Before amplification, the cDNA was both treated with uracil DNA-glycosylase and purified with the QIAquick PCR purification kit. The second PCR added Illumina TruSeq-compatible adapters along with sample-specific barcodes. TapeStation and Qubit were used to check library quality and concentration, and 4 to 6 ng of each library was pooled. The pooled libraries were sequenced with 2 x 100 bp reads and custom sequencing primers on an Illumina HiSeq2500 single-index Rapid Run. The paper's processing steps were these. MiGEC version 1.2.6 was used for UMI-based consensus assembly to correct PCR and sequencing errors. MiXCR version 2.1.1 was used for V(D)J alignment, clonotype assembly and CDR3 extraction. To normalise gene usage, clonotype sharing and MAIT/NKT TCR abundance, the analysis used the top 1000, 10 000 and 20 000 clonotypes per sample. After downsampling to 27 000 UMIs, diversity was calculated as the inverse Simpson index using the vegan R package. Paired Mann-Whitney U tests were applied to discordant twin pairs, with Benjamini-Hochberg correction for multiple testing. Reads reprocessed by TCRdb are summarized as one entry per CDR3 protein sequence, and DNA is absent. The V and J calls and clone size come from TCRdb's table, not from the authors' own analysis. The sample table includes more than 300,000 distinct CDR3 sequences. The ten largest make up roughly 5.3% of the sample.

Paper-wide results and their limitations: Because patients were on differing immunosuppressive treatments, the repertoires may have picked up extra background noise and inter-individual variability. Concordant and discordant twins showed no difference in repertoire similarity, possibly because of limited statistical power. The results gave no support for a single strong signal or clonotype linked to IBD. TCRbeta repertoire diversity, by inverse Simpson index, was decreased in IBD patients compared with their healthy co-twins. Distinction between different T cell subtypes could not be achieved in the analysis. Compared with healthy twins, IBD patients shared fewer clonotypes with other individuals, and the difference was most pronounced in patients with signs of disease activity.

The chain is made from TRBV12-3 or TRBV12-4 and TRBJ2-7; TCRdb picks TRBD1, but there is no DNA to check that call. The sample was blood. The origin of this receptor is a human donor with ulcerative colitis or Crohn's disease, or a healthy co-twin of an affected twin (not recorded which). Here the CDR3 is given as CSSSFGGGFYEQYF.